Detailed here is one TCR beta chain. Its antigen is as yet unknown. This record belongs to a study of cytotoxic CD8 clonotypes in ibrutinib-treated CLL. Findings and limits, study-wide: The study found public clonotypes uncommon, contracting or stable on treatment.

Some clones are missing from TCRdb's copy, which holds only in-frame ones; the method was immunoSEQ multiplex PCR. The table lists some 10,000 clones, about 80% of them singletons. Trimming removed 1 base at V and 0 bases at J, with 4 bases between. This CDR3 spans 15 amino acids. Germline V lookup: CDR1 SEHNR, CDR2 FQNEAQ (reference sequence). The specimen was PBMCs, collected at disease progression, from a patient treated with ibrutinib. The TCR sequence derives from a human donor with chronic lymphocytic leukemia. The rearrangement uses TRBV7-9 and TRBJ2-6, with D unresolved. For the CDR3, the DNA is TGTGCCAGCAGCTTAGTGGGCTCTGGGGCCAACGTCCTGACTTTC. Encoded protein: CASSLVGSGANVLTF.